This entry is about one T cell receptor beta chain. Its antigen specificity is not known. Nothing much larger sits one base from this clone, and base qualities are not available. Whole blood was collected in K2EDTA tubes by collaborating institutions according to the institutions' own protocols. For TCRbeta analysis, collaborator samples were shipped as frozen whole blood, as isolated PBMCs, or as DNA extracted from either sample type. The sample comes from a study of blood T cell repertoires in COVID-19 (dated by TCRdb to 2018 to 2021). For the wider study: Collaborator samples came from the United States, Italy and Spain and covered acute and convalescent phases of COVID-19. The material from the prospective study consisted of cDNA or gDNA derived from T cells, B-cell-depleted T cells, or PBMCs. The dataset comprised deeply sampled blood TCRbeta repertoires from subjects exposed to, actively infected with, or recovered from COVID-19. A freely available public database, intended as a resource for researchers studying the immune response to SARS-CoV-2, is where the repertoires were released. The samples were drawn from two sources: the first 160 participants of the ongoing ImmuneRACE study, and some 1,300 subjects contributed by 6 global collaborators. Sample metadata almost always included a de-identified subject ID, COVID-19 status, age in years and sex. Where HLA class I and class II types were available, the types were taken from metadata supplied by the sample provider, not from assay-based typing. Overall study outcomes, separate from this receptor: Clinical and demographic metadata were provided uncurated, with the amount varying by source and participant.

The immunoSEQ Assay, a bias-controlled multiplex PCR, was used to amplify TCRbeta CDR3 regions from genomic DNA. The paper's processing steps were these. The number of nucleated cells in each sample was estimated from the amplification of reference gene primers within the assay. Sequence reads were collapsed and filtered to measure the absolute abundance of every unique TCRbeta CDR3 rearrangement. For each sample, productive Simpson clonality was calculated by taking the square root of Simpson's diversity index across productive rearrangements. TCRdb took over this immuneACCESS table, retaining in-frame rearrangements with V and J assigned. Such tables are incomplete; in checked studies, under half of the missing clones stem from an unresolved V gene, and the remainder is unexplained. The V and J calls and clone size come from that table; D and trimming were worked out from the DNA. This sample is represented by approximately 120,000 clones; around 80% of them were singletons. In total, the top ten clones hold less than 5% of the sample.

V is shortened by 6 bases, J by 4 bases, and the region joining them spans 21 bases. The germline V gene provides CDR1 SGHDN and CDR2 FVKESK. The CDR3 has 16 amino acids, counting the end cysteine and phenylalanine. The read is trimmed to its CDR3 DNA, 48 bases read in frame from base 1. The rearrangement combines TRBV14 with TRBJ1-2; no D gene is confidently identified. The sequenced sample consisted of peripheral blood. This clonotype was obtained from a human donor in a cohort sampled during active or convalescent COVID-19. The nucleotides are TGTGCCAGCAGTCAACGAGGTGGGAGATTCCTCTATGGCTACACCTTC. This encodes CASSQRGGRFLYGYTF.